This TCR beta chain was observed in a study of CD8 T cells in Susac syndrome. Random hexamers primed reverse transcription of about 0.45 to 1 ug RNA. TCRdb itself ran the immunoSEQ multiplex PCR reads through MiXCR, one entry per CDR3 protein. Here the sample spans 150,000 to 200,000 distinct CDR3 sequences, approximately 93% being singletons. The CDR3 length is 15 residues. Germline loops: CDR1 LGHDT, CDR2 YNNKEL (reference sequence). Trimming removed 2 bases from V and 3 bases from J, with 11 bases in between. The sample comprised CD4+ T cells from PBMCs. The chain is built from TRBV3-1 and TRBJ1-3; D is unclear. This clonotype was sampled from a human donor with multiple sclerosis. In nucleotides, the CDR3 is TGTGCCAGCAGCCAACCGGAGAGGTATGGAAACACCATATATTTT. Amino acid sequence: CASSQPERYGNTIYF.